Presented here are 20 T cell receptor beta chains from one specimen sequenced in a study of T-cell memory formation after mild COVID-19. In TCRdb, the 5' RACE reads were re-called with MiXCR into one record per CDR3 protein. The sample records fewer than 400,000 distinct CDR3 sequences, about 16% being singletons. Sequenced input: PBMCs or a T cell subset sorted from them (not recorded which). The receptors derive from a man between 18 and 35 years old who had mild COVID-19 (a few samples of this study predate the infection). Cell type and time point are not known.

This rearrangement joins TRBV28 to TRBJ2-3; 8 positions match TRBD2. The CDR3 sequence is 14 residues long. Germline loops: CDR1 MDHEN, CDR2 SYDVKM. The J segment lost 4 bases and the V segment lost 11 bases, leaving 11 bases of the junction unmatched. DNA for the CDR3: TGTGCCGGACCTCCGGCGGGGGGCCCAGATACGCAGTATTTT. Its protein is CAGPPAGGPDTQYF.

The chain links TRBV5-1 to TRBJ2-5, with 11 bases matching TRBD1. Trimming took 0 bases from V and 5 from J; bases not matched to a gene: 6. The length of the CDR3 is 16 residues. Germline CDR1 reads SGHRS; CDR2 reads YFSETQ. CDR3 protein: CASSLETGTGGETQYF. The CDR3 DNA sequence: TGCGCCAGCAGCTTGGAAACCGGGACAGGGGGGGAGACCCAGTACTTC.

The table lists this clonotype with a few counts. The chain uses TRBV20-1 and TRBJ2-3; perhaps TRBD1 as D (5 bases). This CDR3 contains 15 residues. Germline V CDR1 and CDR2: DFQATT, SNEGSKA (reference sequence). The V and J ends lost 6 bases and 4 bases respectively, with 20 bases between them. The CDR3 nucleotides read TGCAGTGCCCCACAACCCGGCAGGGCCTCAGATACGCAGTATTTT. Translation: CSAPQPGRASDTQYF.

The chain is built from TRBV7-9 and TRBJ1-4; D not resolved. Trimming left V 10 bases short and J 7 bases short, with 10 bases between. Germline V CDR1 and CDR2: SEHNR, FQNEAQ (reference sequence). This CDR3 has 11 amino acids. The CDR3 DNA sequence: TGTGCCACCGGGGTCGCTGAAAAACTGTTTTTT. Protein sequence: CATGVAEKLFF.

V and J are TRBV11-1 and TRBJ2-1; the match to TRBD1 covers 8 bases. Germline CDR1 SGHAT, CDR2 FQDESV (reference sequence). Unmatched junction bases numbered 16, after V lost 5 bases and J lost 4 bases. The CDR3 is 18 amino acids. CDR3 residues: CASSNRAPGQAYYNEQFF. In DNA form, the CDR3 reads TGTGCCAGCAGCAACCGAGCCCCGGGACAGGCTTATTACAATGAGCAGTTCTTC.

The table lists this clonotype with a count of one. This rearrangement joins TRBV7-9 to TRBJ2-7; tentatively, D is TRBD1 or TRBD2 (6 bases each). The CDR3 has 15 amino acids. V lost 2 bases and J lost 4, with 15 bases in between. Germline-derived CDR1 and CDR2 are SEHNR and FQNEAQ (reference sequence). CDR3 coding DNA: TGTGCCAGCAGCTTAACCGGCGGGGACACTTACGAGCAGTACTTC. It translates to CASSLTGGDTYEQYF.

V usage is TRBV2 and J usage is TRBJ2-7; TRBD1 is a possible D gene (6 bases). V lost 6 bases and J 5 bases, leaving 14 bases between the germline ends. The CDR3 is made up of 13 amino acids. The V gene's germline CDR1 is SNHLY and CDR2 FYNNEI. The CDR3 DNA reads TGTGCCAGCAGCGTGAACAGGGAAAACGAGCAGTACGTC. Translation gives CASSVNRENEQYV.

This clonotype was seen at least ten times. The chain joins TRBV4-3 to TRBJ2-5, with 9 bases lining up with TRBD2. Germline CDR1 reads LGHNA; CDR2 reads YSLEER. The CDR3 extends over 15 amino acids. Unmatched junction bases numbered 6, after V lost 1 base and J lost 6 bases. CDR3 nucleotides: TGCGCCAGCAGCCAAGGCGCTAGCGGGGTAAAGACCCAGTACTTC. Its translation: CASSQGASGVKTQYF.

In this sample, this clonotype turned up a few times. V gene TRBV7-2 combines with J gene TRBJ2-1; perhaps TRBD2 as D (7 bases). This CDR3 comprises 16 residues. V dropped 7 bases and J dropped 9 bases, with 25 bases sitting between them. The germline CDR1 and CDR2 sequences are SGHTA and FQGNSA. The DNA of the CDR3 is TGTGCCAGCAATAAGGGGGGGCAATCATTGGTCCTTGAGCAGTTCTTC. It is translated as CASNKGGQSLVLEQFF.

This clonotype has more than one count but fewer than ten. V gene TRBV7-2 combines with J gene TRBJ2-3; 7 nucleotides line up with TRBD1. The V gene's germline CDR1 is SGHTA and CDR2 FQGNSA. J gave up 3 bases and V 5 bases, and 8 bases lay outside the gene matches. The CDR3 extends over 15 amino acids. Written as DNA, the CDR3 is TGTGCCAGCAGCCGCCGACAGGGTCGGACAGATACGCAGTATTTT. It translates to CASSRRQGRTDTQYF.

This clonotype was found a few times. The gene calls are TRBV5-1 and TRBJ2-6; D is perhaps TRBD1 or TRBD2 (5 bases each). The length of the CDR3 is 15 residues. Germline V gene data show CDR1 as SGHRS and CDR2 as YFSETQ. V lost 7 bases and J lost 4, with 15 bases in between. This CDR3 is CASCETGLGANVLTF. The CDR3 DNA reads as TGCGCCAGCTGTGAGACGGGGCTCGGGGCCAACGTCCTGACTTTC.

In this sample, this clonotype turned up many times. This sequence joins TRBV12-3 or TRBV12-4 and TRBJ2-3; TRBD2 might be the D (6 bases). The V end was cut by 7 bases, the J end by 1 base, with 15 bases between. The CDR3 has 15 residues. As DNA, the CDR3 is TGTGCCAGCACTAACCCGGAGCGGGGCACAGATACGCAGTATTTT. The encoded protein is CASTNPERGTDTQYF.

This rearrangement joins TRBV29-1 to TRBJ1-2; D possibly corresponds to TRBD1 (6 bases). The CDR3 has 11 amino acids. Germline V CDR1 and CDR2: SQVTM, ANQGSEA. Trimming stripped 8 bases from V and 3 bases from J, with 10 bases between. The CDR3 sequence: CSHREHYGYTF. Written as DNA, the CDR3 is TGCAGCCACAGGGAACACTATGGCTACACCTTC.

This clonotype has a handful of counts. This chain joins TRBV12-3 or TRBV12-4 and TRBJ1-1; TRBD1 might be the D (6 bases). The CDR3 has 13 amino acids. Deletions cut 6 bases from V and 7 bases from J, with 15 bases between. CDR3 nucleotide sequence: TGTGCCAGCAGACCAGGACAGTACCTTGAAGCTTTCTTT. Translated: CASRPGQYLEAFF.

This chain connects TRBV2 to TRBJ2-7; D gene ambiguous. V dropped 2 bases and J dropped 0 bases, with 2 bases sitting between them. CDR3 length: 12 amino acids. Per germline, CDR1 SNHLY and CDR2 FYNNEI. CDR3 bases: TGTGCCAGCAGTGAATACTCCTACGAGCAGTACTTC. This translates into CASSEYSYEQYF.

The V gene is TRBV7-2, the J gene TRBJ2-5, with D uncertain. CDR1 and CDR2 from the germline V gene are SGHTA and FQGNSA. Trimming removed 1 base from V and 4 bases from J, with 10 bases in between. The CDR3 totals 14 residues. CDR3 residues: CASSLVPLGETQYF. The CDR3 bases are TGTGCCAGCAGCTTAGTCCCCCTCGGAGAGACCCAGTACTTC.

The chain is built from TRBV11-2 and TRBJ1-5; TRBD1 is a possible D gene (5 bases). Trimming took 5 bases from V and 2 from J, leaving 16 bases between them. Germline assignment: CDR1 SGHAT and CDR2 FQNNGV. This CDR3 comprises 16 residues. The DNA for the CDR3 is TGTGCCAGCAGCCCGGGCGGGGGGACTGGCAATCAGCCCCAGCATTTT. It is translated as CASSPGGGTGNQPQHF.

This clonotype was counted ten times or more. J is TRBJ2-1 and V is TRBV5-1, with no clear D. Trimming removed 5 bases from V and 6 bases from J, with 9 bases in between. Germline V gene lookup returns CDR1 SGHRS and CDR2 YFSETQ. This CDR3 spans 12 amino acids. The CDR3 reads CASSTLGNEQFF. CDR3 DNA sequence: TGCGCCAGCAGTACACTGGGCAATGAGCAGTTCTTC.

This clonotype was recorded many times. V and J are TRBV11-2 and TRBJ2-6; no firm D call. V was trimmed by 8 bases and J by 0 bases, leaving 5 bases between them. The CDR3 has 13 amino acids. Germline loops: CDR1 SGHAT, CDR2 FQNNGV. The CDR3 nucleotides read TGTGCCAGCCGGGCCTCTGGGGCCAACGTCCTGACTTTC. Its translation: CASRASGANVLTF.

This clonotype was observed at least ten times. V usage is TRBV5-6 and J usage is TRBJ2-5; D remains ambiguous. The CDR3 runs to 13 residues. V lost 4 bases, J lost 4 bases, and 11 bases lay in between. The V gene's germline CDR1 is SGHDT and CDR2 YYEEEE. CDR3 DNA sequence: TGTGCCAGCAGCACCTTCACTCGAGAGACCCAGTACTTC. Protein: CASSTFTRETQYF.